This T cell receptor beta chain was obtained from a study of T cells after yellow fever vaccination (dated by TCRdb to about 2019). Notes on the research overall: Libraries from fractions with low cell numbers were prepared with the SMART-Seq v4 Ultra Low Input RNA kit. Two healthy male donors, one aged 18 to 30 and one aged 30 to 40 years, made up the cohort. Blood was drawn at multiple timepoints before and after primary and secondary immunization, with bulk PBMC replicates and cell subsets isolated. To track T-cell clones before and after primary and booster YFV17D yellow fever vaccination, bulk TCR alpha and beta repertoires were sequenced longitudinally. What the study reported, not specific to this receptor: After the booster, most clones that had expanded after primary vaccination were detected again (about 95% of CD4 and roughly nine tenths of CD8), suggesting broad maintenance of memory. The secondary T-cell response was found to be weaker but faster than the primary response, with a peak reached on day 5 rather than on day 15. Only two donors were included in the study, so the extent to which the findings can be generalized is limited. Computational filtering was required because FACS-sorted repertoires could contain abundant contaminating clonotypes from the bulk population. A small fraction of clonotypes showed up in both the CD4 and CD8 compartments, probably as a result of convergent recombination.

The CDR3 numbers 15 residues from cysteine through phenylalanine. Solely the CDR3 DNA is kept, with 45 bases framed from the first base. CDR1 and CDR2, looked up from the germline V gene, are SGHTA and FQGNSA. Trimming removed 3 bases from V and 8 bases from J; the gene matches leave 9 bases unexplained. TCRdb names Illumina NovaSeq 6000 as the instrument used. TCR cDNA was synthesized by 5'RACE template switching, through which a universal primer site and unique molecular identifiers were introduced. cDNA synthesis was primed from both the TCR alpha and TCR beta constant segments. Library amplification used two PCR steps, and the second PCR step added sample barcodes and sequencing adapters. Sequencing of the libraries was done on either Illumina HiSeq 2500 (2x100 bp) or NovaSeq (2x150 bp). The study's processing was this. MIGEC handled demultiplexing of reads and collapsing into UMI consensus sequences, while MiXCR performed V(D)J alignment. Using edgeR on replicate PBMC samples, clonotypes were called vaccine-responding if FDR was below 0.01 and the log2 fold change was above 5 up to day 15. Bulk clonotypes were assigned CD4 or CD8 identity according to which sequenced CD4 or CD8 repertoire held them at higher abundance. The public reads were quality trimmed at Q25 with fastp and then assembled into clones with MiXCR by TCRdb, keeping productive beta chains. Identical CDR3 protein sequences are pooled into one entry, listed with their most common genes and DNA. None of the V and J calls come from the authors' own analysis; TCRdb made them. Counted in this sample were about 310,000 distinct CDR3 sequences; less than 4.5% of them appeared once. The top ten constitute 23% of the sample.

This clonotype was found many times. It has no known antigen specificity. The record has no base qualities; no much larger clone is one base away. What the treatment or condition label conveys for this sample: live attenuated yellow fever vaccine strain. At each blood-draw timepoint, two biological replicates of bulk PBMCs were obtained. A standard Ficoll-Paque protocol was used to isolate PBMCs from peripheral blood. RNA was extracted with TriZol from bulk PBMCs, CD4 and CD8 fractions, and dextramer-positive and dextramer-negative fractions. Recombination joined TRBV7-2 with TRBJ2-1; the junction holds 8 bases that match TRBD1. The clonotype originates from a man between 18 and 35 years old who received the YFV17D yellow fever vaccine. The sequencing here drew on PBMCs, taken on the day of the yellow fever booster vaccination. The CDR3 corresponds to CASSLGQAGIYEQFF. The DNA is as follows: TGTGCCAGCAGCTTGGGACAGGCCGGGATATATGAGCAGTTCTTC.